This T cell receptor beta chain was documented in a study of vaccination and CD4 T cells after COVID-19. At the level of the study: Cells were stimulated with overlapping spike peptides from SARS-CoV-2, HCoV-NL63, HCoV-OC43 and HCoV-229E. Study results and limitations: Early post-infection timepoints were missing, and relatively few convalescent patients were studied.

Points on this clonotype: What it binds is not known.

The assay that was used to sequence DNA from cultured CD4+ T cells was the Oncomine TCR Beta short-read assay. TCRdb called the PCR reads again in MiXCR, with one record for every CDR3 protein. This sample yields 15,000 to 20,000 distinct CDR3 sequences, of which approximately 50% are seen a single time; roughly a tenth belongs to the top ten. Treatment given: approximately 9-day PBMC culture with coronavirus spike peptide pools or control peptides (ViraFEST assay). Once cultured about 9 days, CD4+ T cells underwent isolation by negative selection. The germline gives CDR1 SGHRS, CDR2 YFSETQ. This CDR3 has 15 residues. The junction had 3 bases not matched to a gene; V was cut back by 4 bases and J by 2 bases.

The receptor's source is a human donor who had recovered from COVID-19. The starting material was CD4+ T cells from blood, cultured in vitro, obtained before SARS-CoV-2 vaccination. This chain joins TRBV5-1 and TRBJ2-6; 7 bases line up with TRBD1. CDR3 sequence (DNA): TGCGCCAGCAGCGACACAGGGGCTGGGGCCAACGTCCTGACTTTC. It is translated as CASSDTGAGANVLTF.